This T cell receptor (beta chain) was identified in a study of siplizumab effects on memory and regulatory T cells. V lost 1 base and J lost 0; bases outside the gene matches: 0. The CDR3 is made up of 14 amino acids. Germline V gene data show CDR1 as SGDLS and CDR2 as YYNGEE. The method was immunoSEQ multiplex PCR; TCRdb's version includes in-frame clones alone and lacks a portion of them. Of 70,000 to 95,000 clones listed, over 85% are singletons. The TCR comes from a human donor in good health. This chain joins TRBV9 and TRBJ2-5, with 7 bases matching TRBD1. Input material: CD8+ T cells sorted from blood. The CDR3 DNA reads TGTGCCAGCAGCGTACAGGGGGACCAAGAGACCCAGTACTTC. Its protein is CASSVQGDQETQYF.